The rows below give T cell receptor beta chains drawn from one sample of a study of blood T cell repertoires in COVID-19. The table came from immunoSEQ multiplex PCR; TCRdb's copy has only in-frame clones and leaves some out. Of hundreds of thousands of clones in the sample, more than 75% are singletons; the top ten hold over 2%. The sample was peripheral blood. These receptors originate from a woman aged 60-75 years with COVID-19, enrolled during active disease. CDR3s include the opening cysteine and the closing phenylalanine or tryptophan. The order of the fields is J gene, clone size, V gene, D gene, CDR3 protein, CDR3 DNA. D genes are given only for firm matches. Clone size, where shown, is once, few, many, or a class for clones that have expanded.

j_call: TRBJ2-7
clone_size: NA
v_call: TRBV15
d_call: NA
cdr3_aa: CATSRRRLGGADEQYF
cdr3_nt: TGTGCCACCAGCAGGAGGAGGCTTGGGGGGGCTGACGAGCAGTACTTC

j_call: TRBJ2-5
clone_size: NA
v_call: TRBV5-1
d_call: TRBD1
cdr3_aa: CASSLARGGRRLTETQYF
cdr3_nt: TGCGCCAGCAGCTTGGCCCGAGGGGGCCGTCGTTTAACGGAGACCCAGTACTTC

j_call: TRBJ2-5
clone_size: once
v_call: TRBV7-9
d_call: NA
cdr3_aa: CASSFSGARGTQYF
cdr3_nt: TGTGCCAGCAGCTTCTCAGGGGCTAGGGGGACCCAGTACTTC

j_call: TRBJ1-6
clone_size: NA
v_call: TRBV5-1
d_call: TRBD1
cdr3_aa: CASSGTENYNSPLHF
cdr3_nt: TGCGCCAGCAGCGGGACAGAGAACTATAATTCACCCCTCCACTTT

j_call: TRBJ1-2
clone_size: NA
v_call: TRBV19
d_call: NA
cdr3_aa: CASSITGVNYGYTF
cdr3_nt: TGTGCCAGTAGTATTACGGGGGTTAACTATGGCTACACCTTC

j_call: TRBJ2-5
clone_size: NA
v_call: TRBV14
d_call: NA
cdr3_aa: CASGPGVQTQYF
cdr3_nt: TGTGCCAGCGGCCCCGGGGTGCAGACCCAGTACTTC

j_call: TRBJ2-3
clone_size: NA
v_call: TRBV5-1
d_call: TRBD1
cdr3_aa: CASSPGQGSTDTQYF
cdr3_nt: TGCGCCAGCAGTCCAGGACAGGGATCCACAGATACGCAGTATTTT

j_call: TRBJ1-2
clone_size: NA
v_call: TRBV5-1
d_call: NA
cdr3_aa: CASSLDVRGGYTF
cdr3_nt: TGCGCCAGCAGTCTGGACGTCCGGGGTGGCTACACCTTC

j_call: TRBJ1-2
clone_size: NA
v_call: TRBV30
d_call: NA
cdr3_aa: CAWSLQGDYGYTF
cdr3_nt: TGTGCCTGGAGCTTACAGGGAGATTATGGCTACACCTTC

j_call: TRBJ2-3
clone_size: NA
v_call: TRBV3-1/TRBV3-2
d_call: NA
cdr3_aa: CASSTPLEERGTDTQYF
cdr3_nt: TGTGCCAGCAGTACCCCCCTGGAGGAGCGTGGCACAGATACGCAGTATTTT

j_call: TRBJ1-6
clone_size: NA
v_call: TRBV28
d_call: NA
cdr3_aa: CASSFSGQGMAPLHF
cdr3_nt: TGTGCCAGCAGTTTCTCTGGGCAGGGAATGGCACCCCTCCACTTT

j_call: TRBJ2-7
clone_size: NA
v_call: TRBV27
d_call: TRBD1
cdr3_aa: CASSYTGVPAYEQYF
cdr3_nt: TGTGCCAGCAGTTACACAGGGGTTCCCGCCTACGAGCAGTACTTC

j_call: TRBJ2-7
clone_size: NA
v_call: TRBV29-1
d_call: NA
cdr3_aa: CSVRTTAYEQYF
cdr3_nt: TGCAGCGTCCGAACAACAGCTTACGAGCAGTACTTC

j_call: TRBJ1-4
clone_size: NA
v_call: TRBV6-1
d_call: NA
cdr3_aa: CASSEAGRVREKLFF
cdr3_nt: TGTGCCAGCAGTGAAGCGGGCAGGGTTAGGGAAAAACTGTTTTTT